This T cell receptor beta chain was recovered during a study of blood T cell repertoires in COVID-19. Study information: Material from acute and convalescent COVID-19 was sourced from the United States, Italy and Spain.

Original processing notes: Reference gene primer amplification in the assay estimated nucleated cell counts. TCRdb keeps only in-frame clones here, not all; method: immunoSEQ multiplex PCR. D and trimming come from the DNA, and the V and J calls and clone size come from that table. This sample has roughly 50,000 clones, with roughly 81% found just once. V lost 1 base, J lost 3 bases, and 5 bases stayed unmatched. The CDR3 has 15 amino acids. Germline-derived CDR1 and CDR2 are SGHTA and FQGNSA. The V gene is TRBV7-2, the J gene TRBJ2-5, with 7 bases aligning to TRBD1. What was sequenced was peripheral blood. This clonotype originated in a woman aged 60-75 years with acute or convalescent COVID-19. Here the CDR3 DNA reads TGTGCCAGCAGCTTAGGGTCGGGGACAGAAGAGACCCAGTACTTC. It yields the protein CASSLGSGTEETQYF.